This T cell receptor (beta chain) is from a study of OX40 agonist ivuxolimab in advanced cancers. At the level of the study: Patients assigned to dose escalation were diagnosed with hepatocellular carcinoma, melanoma, renal cell or head and neck cancer.

The ends were cut back, 5 bases at V and 10 bases at J, with 23 bases in the middle. Germline CDR1 is SGHTA and CDR2 is FQGNSA. The CDR3 runs 15 residues. This clone was detected once. Its antigen is not known. Generated by immunoSEQ multiplex PCR, the TCRdb table keeps only in-frame clones and is missing some. The sample contains about 70,000 clones, almost 90% of which appear only once. General study points: Expansion of clones was among the lowest in partial responders at 0.1-3.0 mg/kg.

The chain carries TRBV7-2 and TRBJ2-5; the D gene is possibly TRBD2 (7 bases). Sequencing was performed on CD4+ or CD8+ T cells sorted from blood, taken in a trial of the OX40 agonist ivuxolimab. This clonotype was sampled from an adult with an advanced solid tumor such as melanoma, head and neck, liver or kidney cancer. CDR3 nucleotides: TGTGCCAGCAGCGCCCTGGGGGGGCTCCTAAGTGTCCAGTACTTC. This translates into CASSALGGLLSVQYF. Together with reference TRBV7-2 and TRBJ2-5, the CDR3 gives the full variable domain: GAGVSQSPSNKVTEKGKDVELRCDPISGHTALYWYRQSLGQGLEFLIYFQGNSAPDKSGLPSDRFSAERTGGSVSTLTIQRTQQEDSAVYLCASSALGGLLSVQYFGPGTRLLVL.